This T cell receptor beta chain came from a study of blood T cell repertoires in COVID-19. Under the authors' procedure: Estimated nucleated cell counts came from reference gene primer amplification. TCRdb's copy holds only in-frame clones and misses some; the assay was immunoSEQ multiplex PCR. The D gene and trimming were derived from the DNA, and the V and J assignments and clone size from that table. The profile shows fewer than 200,000 clones, around 85% of them singletons. Germline lookup yields CDR1 SGHTA and CDR2 FQGNSA. The CDR3 has 14 residues. V gave up 4 bases and J gave up 0 bases, with 7 bases separating them. The Seattle patients, enrolled during active infection, were followed longitudinally.

This receptor was obtained from an elderly woman with COVID-19, enrolled during active disease. The V gene is TRBV7-2, the J gene TRBJ2-1; D remains unclear. Sequencing input: peripheral blood. The CDR3 bases are TGTGCCAGCAGCTCACTAAGCTCCTACAATGAGCAGTTCTTC. Translated: CASSSLSSYNEQFF.